Listed below are T cell receptor beta chains from one sample, sequenced in a study of T-cell memory formation after mild COVID-19. TCRdb re-analysed the 5' RACE reads in MiXCR, keeping a single row per CDR3 protein. This table holds some 210,000 distinct CDR3 sequences, under 30% found once. The sequencing input was PBMCs or a T cell subset sorted from them (not recorded which). The receptors come from an adult woman who had mild COVID-19 (a few samples of this study predate the infection). Cell type and time point are not known. CDR3s include the opening cysteine and the closing phenylalanine or tryptophan. The D gene is left open where the match is weak. Some rows have no size entry. The others give once, few or many, or a class for an expanded clone.

>TRBD1|TRBV6-1|few
CASSKTGAYEQYF
>TRBD1|TRBV11-3|-
CASSLGTGRGYTF
>-|TRBV29-1|-
CSVRQILGGYGYTF
>-|TRBV6-2/TRBV6-3|few
CASSPRVRETQYF
>TRBD1|TRBV5-4|many
CASSLGTPGQGGTEAFF
>-|TRBV12-3/TRBV12-4|-
CASSPQGAGFGYGYTF
>-|TRBV5-1|-
CASSLDFGLDQPQHF
>-|TRBV7-6|-
CASSLDHLSTDTQYF
>TRBD1|TRBV7-9|few
CASSSGTGPLAQHF
>TRBD1|TRBV12-3/TRBV12-4|few
CASRAGTAASYEQYF
>TRBD2|TRBV19|-
CASSLLAGRGDTQYF
>-|TRBV29-1|-
CSVEDGIF
>TRBD1|TRBV3-1|-
CASSQDLVRGRSEAFF
>-|TRBV29-1|-
CSPKEDSVFFSGNTIYF
>-|TRBV6-5|few
CASSSLGGRMNTEAFF
>TRBD2|TRBV7-8|few
CASSLPSGREGPTSPSYNEQFF
>-|TRBV6-1|few
CASSEFSAREIETQYF
>TRBD2|TRBV6-5|-
CATQRGLYNEQFF
>-|TRBV7-2|-
CASSPPGAGEQFF
>TRBD1|TRBV6-2/TRBV6-3|-
CASSAPGQYSYNEQFF
>TRBD2|TRBV12-3/TRBV12-4|-
CASSLSGGASREQFF
>TRBD2|TRBV5-1|many
CASSPGLVEEQFF
>-|TRBV6-5|-
CASTKRQPNYEQYF
>-|TRBV19|few
CASQYGGYNEQFF
>TRBD1|TRBV5-1|-
CASSIRDSSTDTQYF
>-|TRBV11-2|-
CASSLHNSGANIQYF
>TRBD2|TRBV3-1|few
CASGGLAQETQYF
>TRBD1|TRBV5-1|-
CASTQTGISYNEQFF
>-|TRBV18|few
CASGAEQYF
>-|TRBV5-1|-
CASTAGRSLGETQYF
>TRBD1|TRBV29-1|few
CSVEGALGQGANEQFF
>-|TRBV3-1|-
CASSPQAVGQRDYGYTF
>-|TRBV15|-
CATSPRTAPYEQYF
>-|TRBV13|once
CASSYGAWRTQETQYF
>-|TRBV19|once
CASSMVGLRSTDTQYF
>TRBD2|TRBV12-3/TRBV12-4|few
CASSSGLASYEQYF
>-|TRBV29-1|-
CSVVRGEQYF
>-|TRBV9|few
CASSPGGGGKDTQYF
>-|TRBV18|-
CASSPRTGFDGYTF
>-|TRBV11-1|-
CASSLAGGLREQFF
>-|TRBV19|few
CASTGDGAKLFF
>TRBD1|TRBV24-1|-
CATSDWGQGNYNEQFF
>TRBD2|TRBV20-1|-
CSGKERGRAYEQYF
>-|TRBV7-3|few
CASSLPGANYGYTF
>-|TRBV10-2|few
CASSEGVRGNTGELFF
>TRBD1|TRBV6-6|few
CASIPRQGPGSSSYNEQFF